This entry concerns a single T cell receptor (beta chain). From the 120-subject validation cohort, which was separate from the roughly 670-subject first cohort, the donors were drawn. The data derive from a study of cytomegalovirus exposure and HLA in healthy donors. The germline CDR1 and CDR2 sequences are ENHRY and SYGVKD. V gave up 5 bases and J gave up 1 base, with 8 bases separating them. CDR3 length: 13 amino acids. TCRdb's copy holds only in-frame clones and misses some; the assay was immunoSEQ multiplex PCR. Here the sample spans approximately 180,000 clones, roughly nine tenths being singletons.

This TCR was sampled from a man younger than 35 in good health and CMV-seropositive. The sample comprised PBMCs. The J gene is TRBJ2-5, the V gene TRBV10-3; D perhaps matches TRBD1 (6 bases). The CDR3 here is CAISRGSQETQYF. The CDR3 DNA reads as TGTGCCATCAGTAGGGGGTCCCAAGAGACCCAGTACTTC.